The next 25 T cell receptor beta chains were all read from a single sample in a study of blood T cells in healthy people across ages. PCR was performed a second time for about 6 to 11 cycles using a sample-barcoded 5' primer and a J-beta primer mix. TCRdb passed the 5' RACE reads through MiXCR, listing each CDR3 protein once. The table lists around 990,000 distinct CDR3 sequences, roughly two fifths of them singletons. Sequences were obtained from blood. Receptors originate from a man aged 18 to 30 in good health.

This clonotype was observed a handful of times. This sequence joins TRBV6-6 and TRBJ2-1; TRBD1 matches 8 bases. CDR3 length equals 16 residues. Germline trimming cut 8 bases from V and 8 bases from J; bases unmatched to any gene: 17. CDR1 MNHNY and CDR2 SVGAGI come from the germline V gene (reference sequence). Here the CDR3 DNA reads TGTGCCAGCGGCAATCGCGGGACAGGTGGTCGGGATGAGCAGTTCTTC. Protein product: CASGNRGTGGRDEQFF.

CDR3 amino acids: CSARGGLAYSYNEQFF. Written as DNA, the CDR3 is TGCAGTGCTAGAGGGGGACTAGCCTACTCCTACAATGAGCAGTTCTTC. This chain joins TRBV20-1 and TRBJ2-1; TRBD2 matches 9 bases. CDR3 size: 16 residues. Germline-derived CDR1 and CDR2 are DFQATT and SNEGSKA (reference sequence). J gave up 0 bases and V 1 base, and 4 bases lay outside the gene matches.

The chain links TRBV7-2 to TRBJ1-3; D is undetermined. This CDR3 contains 12 residues. With 5 bases removed from V and 4 bases from J, the gap between germline ends came to 6 bases. CDR1 is SGHTA and CDR2 is FQGNSA in the germline V gene. CDR3 amino acids: CASSNNGNTIYF. As DNA, the CDR3 is TGTGCCAGCAGCAACAACGGAAACACCATATATTTT.

This chain links TRBV6-5 with TRBJ2-1, with a possible D match to TRBD1 (6 bases). With 6 bases removed from V and 7 bases from J, the gap between germline ends came to 13 bases. The length of the CDR3 is 13 residues. Germline CDR1 MNHEY, CDR2 SVGAGI. CDR3 in DNA: TGTGCCAGCAGGAAAAACAGGGTTAATGAGCAGTTCTTC. Amino acid sequence: CASRKNRVNEQFF.

The V call is TRBV5-1, the J call TRBJ1-1, with 7 bases fitting TRBD1. The CDR3 runs 16 residues. J was trimmed by 4 bases and V by 4 bases; bases with no gene match: 13. CDR1 and CDR2 from the germline V gene are SGHRS and YFSETQ. The CDR3 DNA reads TGCGCCAGCAGCCCCGGGACAGCATTAGATGTCACTGAAGCTTTCTTT. This encodes CASSPGTALDVTEAFF.

The CDR3 loop reads CSARDRGQCGQFF. In DNA, the CDR3 is TGCAGTGCCCGGGACAGGGGGCAATGTGGGCAGTTCTTC. This chain joins TRBV20-1 and TRBJ2-1, with TRBD1 matching 12 bases. Losses at the gene ends were 6 bases for V and 12 bases for J; bases not matched to a gene: 9. The germline gives CDR1 DFQATT, CDR2 SNEGSKA (reference sequence). The CDR3 length is 13 residues.

This clonotype was recorded a few times. The chain couples TRBV20-1 to TRBJ2-3; 13 bases are shared with TRBD2. The CDR3 totals 15 residues. The germline V gene encodes CDR1 DFQATT and CDR2 SNEGSKA (reference sequence). V was pared by 6 bases and J by 4 bases, with 7 bases of the junction left unmatched. The CDR3 DNA reads TGCAGTGCCAAGGGACTAGCGGGGAGCCCAGATACGCAGTATTTT. Protein product: CSAKGLAGSPDTQYF.

This clonotype was picked up a small number of times. V and J are TRBV12-3 or TRBV12-4 and TRBJ1-5; TRBD1 agrees at 10 bases. The V gene end was trimmed by 6 bases and the J gene end by 1 base; junction bases not matched to a gene: 12. The CDR3 runs 18 residues. The DNA of the CDR3 is TGTGCCAGCAGACCCCGGGACAGGGGTTTTAAAAGCAATCAGCCCCAGCATTTT. It specifies CASRPRDRGFKSNQPQHF.

In this sample, this clonotype turned up a few times. The rearrangement links TRBV13 to TRBJ2-7, with D tentatively TRBD1 (6 bases). This CDR3 spans 15 amino acids. Trimming stripped 4 bases from V and 1 base from J, with 14 bases between. Germline loops: CDR1 PRHDT, CDR2 FYEKMQ (reference sequence). The CDR3, as DNA: TGTGCCAGCAGCTCGACCCAGGGGTGGTCCTACGAGCAGTACTTC. Its protein is CASSSTQGWSYEQYF.

The chain joins TRBV12-3 or TRBV12-4 to TRBJ1-3; 8 bases are shared with TRBD1. This CDR3 comprises 15 residues. J was trimmed by 9 bases and V by 4 bases; bases with no gene match: 11. The CDR3 loop reads CASSSRTGMGATIYF. In nucleotides, the CDR3 is TGTGCCAGCAGTTCCAGGACAGGGATGGGTGCCACCATATATTTT.

CDR3 region: CASSLVGQGATEAFF. The DNA of the CDR3 is TGTGCCAGCAGCTTAGTAGGACAGGGGGCCACTGAAGCTTTCTTT. The chain has TRBV7-2 and TRBJ1-1; 11 positions match TRBD1. In germline, CDR1 is SGHTA, CDR2 FQGNSA. This CDR3 is built from 15 residues. The V gene end was trimmed by 1 base and the J gene end by 4 bases; junction bases not matched to a gene: 2.

The chain couples TRBV20-1 to TRBJ1-3; maybe TRBD1 (6 bases). Germline CDR1 is DFQATT and CDR2 is SNEGSKA (reference sequence). Trimming removed 3 bases from V and 3 bases from J, with 21 bases in between. CDR3 size: 17 residues. The CDR3 coding sequence is TGCAGTGCTAGGGCTAGCCCCCTACAGGGTATTGGAAACACCATATATTTT. This sequence encodes CSARASPLQGIGNTIYF.

As regards this clonotype: Just one base apart from a much larger clone, this may be a read error. This rearrangement joins TRBV15 to TRBJ2-5; possible D gene TRBD2, 5 bases. The J call may be wrong; the DNA end is better matched by TRBJ2-1. Germline CDR1 LNHNV, CDR2 YYDKDF (reference sequence). The CDR3 covers 14 residues. CDR3 region: CATSRNGLQETQFF. Written as DNA, the CDR3 is TGTGCCACCAGCAGAAACGGACTCCAAGAGACCCAGTTCTTC.

The chain combines TRBV30 with TRBJ2-7; D uncertain. CDR1 and CDR2 from the germline V gene are GTSNPN and SVGIG (reference sequence). Between the trimmed V and J ends, which lost 2 bases and 5 bases, there was a span of 13 bases. The CDR3 extends over 13 amino acids. This CDR3 reads CAWSLDRLHEQYF. The DNA for the CDR3 is TGTGCCTGGAGTCTAGACCGCCTCCACGAGCAGTACTTC.

This clonotype turned up a few times. The CDR3 sequence: CASSPLLRQPQHF. The CDR3 DNA reads as TGTGCCAGCAGCCCCCTCCTAAGGCAGCCCCAGCATTTT. The chain combines TRBV7-8 with TRBJ1-5; no definite D call. The CDR3 totals 13 residues. Germline V gene sequence: CDR1 SGHVS, CDR2 FQNEAQ. V shed 5 bases and J shed 7 bases, with 12 bases lying between them.

The chain links TRBV30 to TRBJ2-1, with D perhaps TRBD2 (5 bases). Germline V gives CDR1 GTSNPN, CDR2 SVGIG (reference sequence). V was pared by 2 bases and J by 7 bases, with 18 bases between. This CDR3 is built from 15 residues. CDR3 nucleotides: TGTGCCTGGAGTCGTCGGGCAGGTGGCGGGAATGAGCAGTTCTTC. This codes for CAWSRRAGGGNEQFF.

This chain links TRBV7-2 with TRBJ2-7; 8 bases match TRBD2. The DNA end favors TRBJ2-5, so the J call may be wrong. The germline CDR1 and CDR2 sequences are SGHTA and FQGNSA. The CDR3 is made up of 17 amino acids. The CDR3 protein is CASSLNRLAGLQETQYF. Here the CDR3 DNA reads TGTGCCAGCAGCTTAAACCGTCTAGCGGGCCTCCAAGAGACCCAGTACTTC.

Comments on this clonotype: An end of the junction does not agree with germline; a read error may underlie this. The rearrangement joins TRBV11-2 to TRBJ2-1; D possibly corresponds to TRBD2 (5 bases). The germline V gene encodes CDR1 SGHAT and CDR2 FQNNGV. The CDR3 covers 11 residues. CDR3 nucleotides: TGTGACAGCAGCCTCCGGAGGGAGCAGTTCTTC. Translation: CDSSLRREQFF.

Note on this clonotype: This clone may be a read error of a much larger clone one base away. The CDR3 DNA follows: TGTGCCGGCAGTTTATCGGGGGCGGATGAGCAGTTCTTC. Translated, it gives CAGSLSGADEQFF. The chain carries TRBV28 and TRBJ2-1, with D perhaps matching TRBD1 or TRBD2 (6 bases each). This CDR3 contains 13 residues. Germline CDR1 is MDHEN and CDR2 is SYDVKM. Full variable domain (outside the CDR3, taken from reference TRBV28 and TRBJ2-1): DVKVTQSSRYLVKRTGEKVFLECVQDMDHENMFWYRQDPGLGLRLIYFSYDVKMKEKGDIPEGYSVSREKKERFSLILESASTNQTSMYLCAGSLSGADEQFFGPGTRLTVL.

This sequence joins TRBV3-1 and TRBJ2-7, with 11 bases that match TRBD2. The last part of the DNA fits TRBJ2-5 better; the J call may be wrong. From germline, CDR1 is LGHDT and CDR2 YNNKEL (reference sequence). The CDR3 loop spans 17 amino acids. CDR3 sequence: CASSQERLAGISETQYF. The CDR3 coding sequence is TGTGCCAGCAGCCAAGAGAGACTAGCGGGGATTTCAGAGACCCAGTACTTC.

Only a few counts were recorded for this clonotype. The genes are TRBV2 and TRBJ1-1, with D tentatively TRBD1 (5 bases). V was cut by 10 bases and J by 0 bases, with 15 bases left in between. The CDR3 consists of 14 residues. Germline lookup yields CDR1 SNHLY and CDR2 FYNNEI. This chain's CDR3 is CATKETVMNTEAFF. CDR3 DNA: TGTGCCACCAAAGAGACAGTAATGAACACTGAAGCTTTCTTT.

Written as DNA, the CDR3 is TGTGCCAGCAGCTGGGAGGGCGGGACAGAGGCCACTGAAGCTTTCTTT. It yields the protein CASSWEGGTEATEAFF. The rearrangement uses TRBV7-2 and TRBJ1-1, with 7 bases fitting TRBD1. The CDR3 loop spans 16 amino acids. Trimming cost V 4 bases and J 4 bases; bases outside gene matches: 12. Germline loops: CDR1 SGHTA, CDR2 FQGNSA. Drawing the rest from reference TRBV7-2 and TRBJ1-1, the complete variable domain is GAGVSQSPSNKVTEKGKDVELRCDPISGHTALYWYRQSLGQGLEFLIYFQGNSAPDKSGLPSDRFSAERTGGSVSTLTIQRTQQEDSAVYLCASSWEGGTEATEAFFGQGTRLTVV.

The chain's CDR3 is CASSYSREGQETFF. Written as DNA, the CDR3 is TGTGCCAGCAGTTACTCAAGAGAAGGACAGGAGACTTTCTTT. The rearrangement joins TRBV6-6 to TRBJ1-1; 7 bases line up with TRBD1. Germline CDR1 and CDR2: MNHNY and SVGAGI (reference sequence). The CDR3 sequence is 14 residues long. With V trimmed by 0 bases and J by 12 bases, 10 bases remained unmatched.

This clonotype was observed a handful of times. The rearrangement joins TRBV4-2 to TRBJ2-3; 9 nucleotides match TRBD2. This CDR3 has 17 residues. The germline V gene encodes CDR1 LGHNA and CDR2 YNFKEQ. V gave up 1 base and J gave up 2 bases; unmatched junction bases: 7. The CDR3 nucleotides are TGTGCCAGCAGCCAAGGCGGTGGCGGGGGGGACACAGATACGCAGTATTTT. Its protein is CASSQGGGGGDTDTQYF.

This clonotype was seen repeatedly, ten times or more. V gene TRBV2 combines with J gene TRBJ2-1; D unresolved. Germline CDR1 is SNHLY and CDR2 is FYNNEI. This CDR3 comprises 13 residues. Trimming removed 4 bases at V and 2 bases at J, with 6 bases between. CDR3 loop: CASSASAYNEQFF. The CDR3 DNA follows: TGTGCCAGCAGTGCCAGTGCCTACAATGAGCAGTTCTTC.